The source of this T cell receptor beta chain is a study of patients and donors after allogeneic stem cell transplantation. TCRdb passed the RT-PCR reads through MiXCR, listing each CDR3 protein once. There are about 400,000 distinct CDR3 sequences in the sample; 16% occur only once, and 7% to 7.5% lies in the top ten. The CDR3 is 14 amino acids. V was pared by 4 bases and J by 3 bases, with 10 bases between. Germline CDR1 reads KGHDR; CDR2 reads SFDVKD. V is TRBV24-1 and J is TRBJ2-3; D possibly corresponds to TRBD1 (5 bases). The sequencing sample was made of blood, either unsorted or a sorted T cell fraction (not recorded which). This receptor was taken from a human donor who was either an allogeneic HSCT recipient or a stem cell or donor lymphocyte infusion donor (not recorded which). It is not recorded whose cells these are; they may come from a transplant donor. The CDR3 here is CATSDPRQTDTQYF. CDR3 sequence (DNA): TGTGCCACCAGTGACCCAAGACAGACAGATACGCAGTATTTT.